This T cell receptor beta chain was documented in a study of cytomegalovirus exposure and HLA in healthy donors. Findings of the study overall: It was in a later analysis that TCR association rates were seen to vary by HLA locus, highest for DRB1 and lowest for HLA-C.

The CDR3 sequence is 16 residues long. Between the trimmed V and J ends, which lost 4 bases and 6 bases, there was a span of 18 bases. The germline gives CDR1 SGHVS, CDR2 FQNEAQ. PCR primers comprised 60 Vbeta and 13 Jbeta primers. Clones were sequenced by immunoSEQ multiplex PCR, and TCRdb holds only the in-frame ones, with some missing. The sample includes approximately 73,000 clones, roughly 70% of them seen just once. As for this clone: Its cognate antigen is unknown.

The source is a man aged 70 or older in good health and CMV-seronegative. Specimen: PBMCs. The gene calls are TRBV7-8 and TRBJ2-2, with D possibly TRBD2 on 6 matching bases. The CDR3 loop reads CASSSYVAGKAGELFF. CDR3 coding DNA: TGTGCCAGCAGCTCCTACGTGGCGGGGAAAGCCGGGGAGCTGTTTTTT.